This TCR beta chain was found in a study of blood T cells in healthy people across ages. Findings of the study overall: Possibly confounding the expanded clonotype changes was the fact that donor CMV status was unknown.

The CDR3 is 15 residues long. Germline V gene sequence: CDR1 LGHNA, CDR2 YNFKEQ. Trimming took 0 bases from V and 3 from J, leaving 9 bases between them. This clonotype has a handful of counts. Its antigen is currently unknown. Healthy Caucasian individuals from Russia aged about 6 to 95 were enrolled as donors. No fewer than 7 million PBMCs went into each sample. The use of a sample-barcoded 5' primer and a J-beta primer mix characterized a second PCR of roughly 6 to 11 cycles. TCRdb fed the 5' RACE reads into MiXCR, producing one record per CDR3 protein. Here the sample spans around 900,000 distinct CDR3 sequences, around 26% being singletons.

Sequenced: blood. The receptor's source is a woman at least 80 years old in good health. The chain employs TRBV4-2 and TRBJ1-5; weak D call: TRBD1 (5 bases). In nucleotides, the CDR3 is TGTGCCAGCAGCCAAGATACGACAGTCAATCAGCCCCAGCATTTT. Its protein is CASSQDTTVNQPQHF.